Below, 22 T cell receptor beta chains from the same sample are listed, as sequenced in a study of blood T cells in healthy people across ages. Using a J-beta primer mix together with a sample-barcoded 5' primer, a second PCR was run for about 6 to 11 cycles. TCRdb recomputed calls from the 5' RACE reads with MiXCR, one row per CDR3 protein. The sample has around 1,600,000 distinct CDR3 sequences; about 42% are singletons. The source material was blood. The receptor set was obtained from a woman under 30 in good health.

This clonotype was picked up a small number of times. J is TRBJ2-5 and V is TRBV4-2, with 7 bases that match TRBD2. The CDR3 has 14 amino acids. Germline loops: CDR1 LGHNA, CDR2 YNFKEQ. With V trimmed by 2 bases and J by 2 bases, 2 bases remained unmatched. CDR3 amino acids: CASSQHGGQETQYF. The CDR3, as DNA: TGTGCCAGCAGCCAACACGGGGGGCAAGAGACCCAGTACTTC.

This clonotype was observed a single time. This may stem from a read error, because a much larger clone lies one nucleotide away. V gene TRBV4-1 combines with J gene TRBJ2-1, with 8 positions matching TRBD2. The V and J ends lost 0 bases and 4 bases, in that order; junction bases with no gene match: 8. From germline, CDR1 is MGHRA and CDR2 YSYEKL. The CDR3 covers 17 residues. CDR3 amino acids: CASSQDSYGGVYNEQFF. CDR3 nucleotide sequence: TGCGCCAGCAGCCAAGATTCGTACGGGGGGGTATACAATGAGCAGTTCTTC.

The chain joins TRBV6-1 to TRBJ1-2, with D maybe TRBD1 (5 bases). The CDR3 spans 14 residues. Deletions cut 1 base from V and 4 bases from J, with 10 bases between. Germline values: CDR1 MNHNS, CDR2 SASEGT. In DNA, the CDR3 is TGTGCCAGCAGTGAAGTGGTGACAGTCTATGGCTACACCTTC. Its translation is CASSEVVTVYGYTF.

Many counts were recorded for this clonotype. The chain joins TRBV6-5 to TRBJ2-1; TRBD2 agrees at 12 bases. The junction had 0 bases not matched to a gene; V was cut back by 2 bases and J by 4 bases. Germline V gives CDR1 MNHEY, CDR2 SVGAGI. The CDR3 contains 15 residues. The CDR3 spells CASSYGTSGYNEQFF. The CDR3 DNA sequence: TGTGCCAGCAGTTACGGGACTAGCGGGTACAATGAGCAGTTCTTC.

Only a few counts were recorded for this clonotype. CDR3 residues: CSARVLASGSTDTQYF. In DNA, the CDR3 is TGCAGTGCTAGAGTCCTGGCTAGCGGGAGCACAGATACGCAGTATTTT. The rearrangement joins TRBV20-1 to TRBJ2-3; TRBD2 matches 8 bases. Germline lookup yields CDR1 DFQATT and CDR2 SNEGSKA (reference sequence). The J segment lost 0 bases and the V segment lost 1 base, leaving 6 bases of the junction unmatched. The CDR3 extends over 16 amino acids.

As for this clonotype: At one boundary the junction diverges from the germline segment, which might be a read error. The chain has TRBV5-1 and TRBJ2-5; 9 nucleotides line up with TRBD1. The J call is in doubt because the DNA end fits TRBJ2-7 better. The CDR3 covers 13 residues. Germline-derived CDR1 and CDR2 are SGHRS and YFSETQ. The CDR3 DNA is TGTACGACCACGGGACAGGGAATCTACGAGCAGTACTTC. Its protein product is CTTTGQGIYEQYF.

This chain uses TRBV9 with TRBJ2-7, with D perhaps assigned TRBD1 or TRBD2 (5 bases each). The CDR3 has 14 residues. V lost 3 bases to trimming and J lost 0 bases, with 10 bases between them. Germline CDR1 reads SGDLS; CDR2 reads YYNGEE. The chain's CDR3 is CASSGDRSSYEQYF. The CDR3 bases are TGTGCCAGCAGCGGGGACCGGAGCTCCTACGAGCAGTACTTC.

CDR3 DNA sequence: TGTGCCAGCAGCGGGCGGGTAGCAGATACGCAGTATTTT. Protein sequence: CASSGRVADTQYF. V and J are TRBV9 and TRBJ2-3; perhaps TRBD2 as D (5 bases). In germline, CDR1 is SGDLS, CDR2 YYNGEE. The CDR3 has 13 amino acids. V lost 3 bases and J lost 4, with 9 bases in between.

The gene calls are TRBV2 and TRBJ1-4, with 7 bases identical to TRBD1. Trimming took 2 bases from V and 10 from J; bases not matched to a gene: 7. The CDR3 is 14 amino acids. CDR1 and CDR2 from the germline V gene are SNHLY and FYNNEI. This chain's CDR3 is CASSERQGQGKLFF. CDR3 bases: TGTGCCAGCAGTGAACGACAGGGTCAGGGAAAACTGTTTTTT.

V usage is TRBV24-1 and J usage is TRBJ1-2; D not resolved. Trimming removed 3 bases at V and 4 bases at J, with 11 bases between. The CDR3 is 14 amino acids. Germline V gene sequence: CDR1 KGHDR, CDR2 SFDVKD. CDR3 coding DNA: TGTGCCACCAGTGATGCGAGAGGGATCTATGGCTACACCTTC. It is translated as CATSDARGIYGYTF.

This clonotype was counted a few times. The chain links TRBV29-1 to TRBJ2-5, with D tentatively TRBD2 (7 bases). V was pared by 6 bases and J by 3 bases, with 17 bases between. This CDR3 is 14 amino acids long. The germline V gene has CDR1 SQVTM and CDR2 ANQGSEA. This CDR3 is CSVGGGLVEETQYF. CDR3 in DNA: TGCAGCGTGGGAGGGGGACTTGTGGAAGAGACCCAGTACTTC.

V usage is TRBV29-1 and J usage is TRBJ2-7; no clear D gene. The germline V and J ends were trimmed by 0 bases and 0 bases, with 12 bases remaining between them. The germline CDR1 and CDR2 sequences are SQVTM and ANQGSEA. The CDR3 consists of 15 residues. The chain's CDR3 is CSVEEAAAFSYEQYF. CDR3 nucleotide sequence: TGCAGCGTTGAAGAGGCGGCAGCCTTCTCCTACGAGCAGTACTTC.

A remark on this clonotype: This could be a read error, since a much larger clone is one nucleotide away. The chain carries TRBV20-1 and TRBJ2-1; D is undetermined. V lost 0 bases and J lost 10, with 16 bases in between. Germline CDR1 and CDR2: DFQATT and SNEGSKA (reference sequence). The CDR3 totals 14 residues. In nucleotides, the CDR3 is TGCAGTGCTAGAGACGGAAGAGGTGCCTACGAGCAGTTCTTC. It codes for CSARDGRGAYEQFF.

The sample holds a few counts of this clonotype. The chain couples TRBV2 to TRBJ1-1; TRBD1 might be the D (5 bases). Germline-derived CDR1 and CDR2 are SNHLY and FYNNEI. This CDR3 spans 12 amino acids. V shed 5 bases and J shed 4 bases, with 8 bases lying between them. The CDR3 sequence: CASSSDITEAFF. CDR3 nucleotide sequence: TGTGCCAGCAGTTCGGACATCACTGAAGCTTTCTTT.

There are many counts of this clonotype. The chain combines TRBV12-3 or TRBV12-4 with TRBJ2-1, with D uncertain. V dropped 3 bases and J dropped 12 bases, with 18 bases sitting between them. The CDR3 covers 14 residues. In DNA, the CDR3 is TGTGCCAGCAGTTTCGGGTGGGCGGTCCTTGGGCAGTTCTTC. As protein: CASSFGWAVLGQFF.

This clonotype has a handful of counts. The V and J genes are TRBV7-6 and TRBJ2-3; 13 nucleotides match TRBD2. V lost 1 base and J lost 6; bases outside the gene matches: 4. Germline V CDR1 and CDR2: SGHVS, FNYEAQ. The CDR3 runs to 16 residues. CDR3 loop: CASSLGRTSGSDTQYF. The CDR3 DNA follows: TGTGCCAGCAGCTTAGGCAGGACTAGCGGGAGCGATACGCAGTATTTT.

There are many counts of this clonotype. The CDR3 here is CASSYGQGKSYEQYF. CDR3 sequence (DNA): TGTGCCAGCAGTTACGGGCAGGGAAAATCCTACGAGCAGTACTTC. The chain joins TRBV6-5 to TRBJ2-7, with D perhaps matching TRBD1 (5 bases). Germline loops: CDR1 MNHEY, CDR2 SVGAGI. The germline V and J ends were trimmed by 2 bases and 1 base, with 12 bases remaining between them. The CDR3 runs 15 residues.

This clonotype was observed a few times. The CDR3 DNA sequence: TGTGCCAGCAGCTTCCGACTAGCGGGAGTCCACAATGAGCAGTACTTC. Encoded protein: CASSFRLAGVHNEQYF. The J gene is TRBJ2-7, the V gene TRBV11-2; 12 positions agree with TRBD2. This CDR3 contains 16 residues. V shed 3 bases, J shed 7 bases, and the junction held 10 bases outside the gene matches. The germline V gene encodes CDR1 SGHAT and CDR2 FQNNGV.

V gene TRBV9 combines with J gene TRBJ2-4; D may match TRBD1 or TRBD2 (5 bases each). The DNA end lines up better with TRBJ2-7; the J call may be wrong. Germline V gene data show CDR1 as SGDLS and CDR2 as YYNGEE. The CDR3 is 14 residues long. The CDR3 nucleotides are TGTGCCAGCAGCGTAGCAGGGATGGGACACGAGCAGTACTTC. Residues: CASSVAGMGHEQYF.

This clonotype occurred a few times. This chain's CDR3 is CSAAGTSSTDTQYF. The CDR3 DNA sequence: TGCAGTGCTGCCGGGACTAGCAGCACAGATACGCAGTATTTT. This sequence joins TRBV20-1 and TRBJ2-3; TRBD2 matches 9 bases. Germline V gene lookup returns CDR1 DFQATT and CDR2 SNEGSKA (reference sequence). The V segment lost 5 bases and the J segment 0 bases; nucleotides outside the gene matches: 3. There are 14 residues in the CDR3.

This clonotype was seen more than once but under ten times. This chain connects TRBV7-8 to TRBJ1-4, with D unresolved. The CDR3 loop spans 13 amino acids. The V and J ends lost 0 bases and 8 bases respectively, with 7 bases between them. The germline V gene encodes CDR1 SGHVS and CDR2 FQNEAQ. The CDR3 nucleotides read TGTGCCAGCAGCTTAGCACCGCTCGAAAAACTGTTTTTT. This codes for CASSLAPLEKLFF.

The chain combines TRBV2 with TRBJ2-5; TRBD1 matches 7 bases. This CDR3 has 17 residues. Per the germline V gene, CDR1 is SNHLY and CDR2 is FYNNEI. Trimming took 4 bases from V and 4 from J; bases not matched to a gene: 15. The DNA of the CDR3 is TGTGCCAGCAGTGTTCGAGGGGGCGTTTCGCTGCGAGAGACCCAGTACTTC. Translation: CASSVRGGVSLRETQYF.